The sequence of this T cell receptor beta chain was determined in a study of blood T cell repertoires in COVID-19. The overall study: T cells, B-cell-depleted T cells, or PBMCs provided the cDNA or gDNA that served as material.

Per the original methods: Estimation of nucleated cell counts relied on the amplification of reference gene primers. Sequencing was performed with immunoSEQ multiplex PCR; in TCRdb, only in-frame clones are kept and a portion is missing. That table furnishes V, J and clone size, whereas the DNA furnished D and trimming. The repertoire holds 350,000 to 400,000 clones, with roughly 91% as singletons. The age range of participants was 18 to 89 years, with residence in around 22 US areas. V lost 10 bases to trimming and J lost 2 bases, with 18 bases between them. CDR3 length: 14 amino acids. Germline CDR1 reads MNHEY; CDR2 reads SVGAGI.

Input material: PBMCs or T cells enriched from blood (not recorded which). The chain links TRBV6-5 to TRBJ2-7, with D perhaps matching TRBD2 (5 bases). The clonotype comes from a woman aged 25 to 39 who had recovered from COVID-19. The CDR3: CATTYFREPYEQYF. The DNA for the CDR3 is TGTGCCACCACCTATTTTCGGGAACCCTACGAGCAGTACTTC.